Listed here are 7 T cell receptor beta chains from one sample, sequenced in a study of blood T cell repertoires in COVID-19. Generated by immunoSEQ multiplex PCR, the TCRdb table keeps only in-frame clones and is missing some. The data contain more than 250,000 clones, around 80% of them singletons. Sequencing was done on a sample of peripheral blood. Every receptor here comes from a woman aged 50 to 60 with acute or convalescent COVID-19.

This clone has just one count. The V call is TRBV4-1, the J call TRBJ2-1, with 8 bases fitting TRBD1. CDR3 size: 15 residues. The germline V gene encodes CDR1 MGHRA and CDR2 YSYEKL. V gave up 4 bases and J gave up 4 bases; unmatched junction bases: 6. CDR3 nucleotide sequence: TGCGCCAGCAGCCTGACTGGACAGGGATACAATGAGCAGTTCTTC. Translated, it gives CASSLTGQGYNEQFF.

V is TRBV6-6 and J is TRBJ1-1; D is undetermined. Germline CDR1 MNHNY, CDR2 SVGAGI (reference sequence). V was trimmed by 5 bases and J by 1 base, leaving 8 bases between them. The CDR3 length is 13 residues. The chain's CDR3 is CASSPIRNTEAFF. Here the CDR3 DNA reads TGTGCCAGCAGTCCGATCAGGAACACTGAAGCTTTCTTT.

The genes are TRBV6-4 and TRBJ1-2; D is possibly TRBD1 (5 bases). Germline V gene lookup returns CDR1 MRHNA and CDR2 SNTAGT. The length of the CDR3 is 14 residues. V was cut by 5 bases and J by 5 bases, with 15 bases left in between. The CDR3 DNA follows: TGTGCCAGCAGTATTAGTACAGGAGGGTATGGCTACACCTTC. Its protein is CASSISTGGYGYTF.

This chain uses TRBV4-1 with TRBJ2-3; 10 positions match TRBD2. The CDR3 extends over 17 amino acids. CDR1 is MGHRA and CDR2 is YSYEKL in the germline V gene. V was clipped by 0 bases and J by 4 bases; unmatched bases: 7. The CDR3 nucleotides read TGCGCCAGCAGCCAAGATAGAGCGGGAGGGCCAGCAGATACGCAGTATTTT. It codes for CASSQDRAGGPADTQYF.

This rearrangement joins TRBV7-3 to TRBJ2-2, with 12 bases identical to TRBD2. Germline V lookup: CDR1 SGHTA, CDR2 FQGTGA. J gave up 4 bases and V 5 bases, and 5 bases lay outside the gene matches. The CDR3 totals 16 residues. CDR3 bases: TGTGCCAGCAGCCCTCGACTAGCGGGAGTCACCGGGGAGCTGTTTTTT. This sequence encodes CASSPRLAGVTGELFF.

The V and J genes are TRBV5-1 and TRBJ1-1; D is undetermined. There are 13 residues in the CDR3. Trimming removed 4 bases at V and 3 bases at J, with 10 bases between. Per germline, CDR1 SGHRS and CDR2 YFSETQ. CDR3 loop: CASSRSGDTEAFF. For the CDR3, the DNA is TGCGCCAGCAGCCGGAGCGGGGACACTGAAGCTTTCTTT.

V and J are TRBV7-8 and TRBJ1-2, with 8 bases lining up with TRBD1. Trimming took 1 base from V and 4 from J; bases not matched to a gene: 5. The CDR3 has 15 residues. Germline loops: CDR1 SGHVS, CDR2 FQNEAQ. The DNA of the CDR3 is TGTGCCAGCAGCTTAGTCAGGGACAGGACCTATGGCTACACCTTC. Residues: CASSLVRDRTYGYTF.